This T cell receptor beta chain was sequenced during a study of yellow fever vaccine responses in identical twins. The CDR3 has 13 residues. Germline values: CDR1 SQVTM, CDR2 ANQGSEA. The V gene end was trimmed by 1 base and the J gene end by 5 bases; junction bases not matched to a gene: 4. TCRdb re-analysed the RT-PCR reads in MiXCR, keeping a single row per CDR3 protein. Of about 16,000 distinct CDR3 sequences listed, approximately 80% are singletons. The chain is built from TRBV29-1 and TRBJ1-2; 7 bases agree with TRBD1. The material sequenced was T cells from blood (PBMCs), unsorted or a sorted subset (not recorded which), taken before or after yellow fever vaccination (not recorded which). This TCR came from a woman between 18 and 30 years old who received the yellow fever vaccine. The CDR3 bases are TGCAGCGTTGAAGTAGGGGGCGGGTATGGCTACACCTTC. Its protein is CSVEVGGGYGYTF.